Below, one T cell receptor (beta chain) is given with its context. Its antigen is undetermined. These data are taken from a study of post-analysis software for immune sequencing data. The overall study: As for disease course, relapsing-remitting, secondary progressive and progressive-relapsing multiple sclerosis were all included.

Findings and caveats of the study: Roughly 5 TRBV segments, TRBV5-6, TRBV5-1 and TRBV20-1 among them, were found more frequent in patients than controls.

cDNA libraries of TCR beta carried unique molecular identifiers. Input of roughly 0.85 to 11 million T cells yielded around 460,000 cDNA molecules. TCRdb analysed the PCR reads with MiXCR anew, one entry per CDR3 protein. The sample carries a few hundred thousand distinct CDR3 sequences, around 40% recorded once. V trimming: 10 bases; J trimming: 2 bases; junction bases outside the gene matches: 8. This CDR3 has 14 amino acids. The V gene's germline CDR1 is ENHRY and CDR2 SYGVKD. Sequencing was carried out using blood. The sequence was obtained from a girl between 5 and 17 years old with multiple sclerosis. The V call is TRBV10-3, the J call TRBJ2-5, with 9 bases fitting TRBD1. The CDR3 loop reads CATNRQGGQETQYF. CDR3 bases: TGTGCCACCAACCGACAGGGGGGTCAAGAGACCCAGTACTTC.